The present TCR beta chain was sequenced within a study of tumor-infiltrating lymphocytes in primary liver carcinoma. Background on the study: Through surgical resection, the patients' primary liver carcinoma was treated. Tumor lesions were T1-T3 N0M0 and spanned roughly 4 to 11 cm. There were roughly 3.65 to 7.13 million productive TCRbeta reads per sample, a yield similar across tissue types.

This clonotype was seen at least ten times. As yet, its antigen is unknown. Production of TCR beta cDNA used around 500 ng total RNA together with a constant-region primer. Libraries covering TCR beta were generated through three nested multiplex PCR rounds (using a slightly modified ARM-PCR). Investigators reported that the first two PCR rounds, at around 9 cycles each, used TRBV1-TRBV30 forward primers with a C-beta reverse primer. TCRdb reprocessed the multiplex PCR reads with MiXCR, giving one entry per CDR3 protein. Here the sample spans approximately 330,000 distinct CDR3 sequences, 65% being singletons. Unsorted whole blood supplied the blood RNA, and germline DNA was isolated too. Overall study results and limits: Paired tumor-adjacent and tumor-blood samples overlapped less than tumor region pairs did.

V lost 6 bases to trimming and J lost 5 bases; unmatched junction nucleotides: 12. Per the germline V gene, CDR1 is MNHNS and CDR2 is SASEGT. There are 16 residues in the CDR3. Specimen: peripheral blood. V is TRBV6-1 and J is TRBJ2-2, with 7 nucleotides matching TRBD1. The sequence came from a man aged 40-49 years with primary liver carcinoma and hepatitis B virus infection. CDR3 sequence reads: CASRTPGRGPTGELFF. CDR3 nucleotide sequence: TGTGCCAGCAGAACCCCTGGTAGGGGGCCTACCGGGGAGCTGTTTTTT.